These 2 T cell receptor beta chains originate from one sample sequenced in a study of cytomegalovirus exposure and HLA in healthy donors. The study ran its PCR with 60 Vbeta and 13 Jbeta primers. The protocol was immunoSEQ multiplex PCR, while the TCRdb copy is restricted to in-frame clones and leaves out a portion. The table lists around 200,000 clones, around three quarters of them singletons. Sequencing input: PBMCs. The receptors here all came from a young woman in good health and CMV-seropositive.

V is TRBV27 and J is TRBJ2-3, with no clear D. The CDR3 extends over 12 amino acids. CDR1 is MNHEY and CDR2 is SMNVEV in the germline V gene (reference sequence). The V and J ends lost 6 bases and 0 bases respectively, with 4 bases between them. Here the CDR3 reads CASSRSTDTQYF. The CDR3 coding sequence is TGTGCCAGCAGCCGTAGCACAGATACGCAGTATTTT.

The chain employs TRBV6-1 and TRBJ2-5; D gene ambiguous. The ends were cut back, 6 bases at V and 1 base at J, with 6 bases in the middle. The CDR3 sequence is 12 residues long. Germline assignment: CDR1 MNHNS and CDR2 SASEGT. As DNA, the CDR3 is TGTGCCAGCAGAAAACTCCAAGAGACCCAGTACTTC. Translating gives CASRKLQETQYF.